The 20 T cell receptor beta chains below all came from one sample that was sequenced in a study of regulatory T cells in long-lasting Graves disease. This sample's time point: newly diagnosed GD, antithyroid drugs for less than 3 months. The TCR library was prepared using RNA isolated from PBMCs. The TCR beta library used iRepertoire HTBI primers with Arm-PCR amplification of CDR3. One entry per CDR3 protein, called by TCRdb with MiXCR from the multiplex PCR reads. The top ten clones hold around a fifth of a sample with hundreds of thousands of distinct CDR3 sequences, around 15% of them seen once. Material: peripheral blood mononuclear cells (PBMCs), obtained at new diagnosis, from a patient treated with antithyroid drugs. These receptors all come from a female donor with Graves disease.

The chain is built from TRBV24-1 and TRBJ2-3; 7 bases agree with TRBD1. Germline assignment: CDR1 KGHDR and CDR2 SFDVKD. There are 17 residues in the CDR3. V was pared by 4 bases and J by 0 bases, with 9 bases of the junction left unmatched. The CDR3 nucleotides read TGTGCCACCAGTGACCACGGGACAGCTCGTAGCACAGATACGCAGTATTTT. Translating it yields CATSDHGTARSTDTQYF.

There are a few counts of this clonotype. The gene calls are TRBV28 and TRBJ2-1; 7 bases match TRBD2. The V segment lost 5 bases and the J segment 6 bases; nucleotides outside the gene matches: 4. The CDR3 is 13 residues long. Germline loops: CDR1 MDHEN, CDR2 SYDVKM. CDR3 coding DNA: TGTGCCAGCAGTCGAGCGGGGACCAATGAGCAGTTCTTC. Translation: CASSRAGTNEQFF.

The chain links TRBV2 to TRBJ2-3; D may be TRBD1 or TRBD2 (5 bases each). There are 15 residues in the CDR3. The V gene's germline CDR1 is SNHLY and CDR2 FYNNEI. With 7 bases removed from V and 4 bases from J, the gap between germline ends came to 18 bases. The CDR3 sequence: CASTDAGRGPDTQYF. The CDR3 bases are TGTGCCAGCACCGATGCGGGCCGGGGCCCAGATACGCAGTATTTT.

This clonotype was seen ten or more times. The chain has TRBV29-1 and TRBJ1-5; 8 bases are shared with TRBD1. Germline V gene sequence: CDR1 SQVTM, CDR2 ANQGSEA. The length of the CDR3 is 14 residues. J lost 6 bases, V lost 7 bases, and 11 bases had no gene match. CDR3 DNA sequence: TGCAGCGCCCGACAGGGGTCTGGGAGTCAGCCCCAGCATTTT. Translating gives CSARQGSGSQPQHF.

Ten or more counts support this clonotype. CDR3 sequence reads: CASSQDLAGGPDTQYF. In DNA, the CDR3 is TGCGCCAGCAGCCAAGATCTAGCGGGAGGGCCAGATACGCAGTATTTT. The rearrangement joins TRBV4-3 to TRBJ2-3; TRBD2 matches at 12 bases. The CDR3 runs to 16 residues. With 0 bases clipped from V and 4 bases from J, the junction kept 2 bases outside the gene matches. In germline, CDR1 is LGHNA, CDR2 YSLEER.

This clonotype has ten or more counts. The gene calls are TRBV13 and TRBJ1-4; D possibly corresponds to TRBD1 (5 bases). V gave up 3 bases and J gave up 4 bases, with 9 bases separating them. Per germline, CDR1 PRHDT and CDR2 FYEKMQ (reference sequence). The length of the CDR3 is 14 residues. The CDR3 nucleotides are TGTGCCAGCAGCTTTGGGGGGATTAATGAAAAACTGTTTTTT. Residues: CASSFGGINEKLFF.

CDR3 amino acids: CASSHAQGAIETQYF. CDR3 nucleotides: TGCGCCAGCAGCCACGCACAGGGGGCGATCGAGACCCAGTACTTC. The V and J genes are TRBV5-1 and TRBJ2-3, with 9 bases fitting TRBD1. TRBJ2-5 explains the end of the DNA better; the J call may be wrong. The CDR3 totals 15 residues. Germline V gene lookup returns CDR1 SGHRS and CDR2 YFSETQ.

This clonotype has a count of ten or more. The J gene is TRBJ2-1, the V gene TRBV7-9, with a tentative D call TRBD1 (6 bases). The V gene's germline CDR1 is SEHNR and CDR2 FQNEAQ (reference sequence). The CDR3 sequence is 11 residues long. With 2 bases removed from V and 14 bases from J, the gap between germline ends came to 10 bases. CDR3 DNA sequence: TGTGCCAGCAGCTTATCGGACAGAGAGTTCTTC. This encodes CASSLSDREFF.

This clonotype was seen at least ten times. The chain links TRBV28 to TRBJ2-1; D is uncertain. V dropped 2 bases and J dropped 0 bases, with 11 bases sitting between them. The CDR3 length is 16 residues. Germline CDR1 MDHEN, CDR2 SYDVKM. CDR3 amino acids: CASSLSQPSSYNEQFF. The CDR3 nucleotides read TGTGCCAGCAGTTTAAGTCAACCGAGCTCCTACAATGAGCAGTTCTTC. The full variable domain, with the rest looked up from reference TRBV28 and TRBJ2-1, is DVKVTQSSRYLVKRTGEKVFLECVQDMDHENMFWYRQDPGLGLRLIYFSYDVKMKEKGDIPEGYSVSREKKERFSLILESASTNQTSMYLCASSLSQPSSYNEQFFGPGTRLTVL.

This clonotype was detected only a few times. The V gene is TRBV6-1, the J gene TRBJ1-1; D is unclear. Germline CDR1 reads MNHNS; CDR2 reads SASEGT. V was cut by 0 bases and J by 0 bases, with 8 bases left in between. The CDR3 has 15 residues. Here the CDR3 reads CASSEALWVNTEAFF. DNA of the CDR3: TGTGCCAGCAGTGAAGCGCTTTGGGTGAACACTGAAGCTTTCTTT.

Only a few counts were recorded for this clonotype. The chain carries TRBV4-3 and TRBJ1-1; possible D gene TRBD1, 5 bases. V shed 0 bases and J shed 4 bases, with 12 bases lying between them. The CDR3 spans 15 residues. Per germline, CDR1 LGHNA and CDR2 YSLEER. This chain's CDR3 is CASSQDQGYGTEAFF. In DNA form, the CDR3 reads TGCGCCAGCAGCCAAGATCAGGGCTACGGCACTGAAGCTTTCTTT.

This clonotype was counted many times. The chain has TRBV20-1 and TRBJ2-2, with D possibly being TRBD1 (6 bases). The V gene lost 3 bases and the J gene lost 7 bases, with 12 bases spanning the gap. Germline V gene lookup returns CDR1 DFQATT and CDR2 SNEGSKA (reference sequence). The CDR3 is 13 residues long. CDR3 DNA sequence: TGCAGTGCTAGTCAGGGGCACGACGGGGAGCTGTTTTTT. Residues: CSASQGHDGELFF.

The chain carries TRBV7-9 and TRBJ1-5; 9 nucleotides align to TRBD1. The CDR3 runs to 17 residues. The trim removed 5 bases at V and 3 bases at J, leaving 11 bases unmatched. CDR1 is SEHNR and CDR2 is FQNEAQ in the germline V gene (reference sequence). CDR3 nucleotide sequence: TGTGCCAGCAGCCCCGGGACAGGGTTAGAGATCAATCAGCCCCAGCATTTT. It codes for CASSPGTGLEINQPQHF.

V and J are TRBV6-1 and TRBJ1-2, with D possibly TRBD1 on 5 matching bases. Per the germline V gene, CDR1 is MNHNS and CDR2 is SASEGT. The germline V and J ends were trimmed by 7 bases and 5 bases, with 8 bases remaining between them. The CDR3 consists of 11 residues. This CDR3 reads CASTPGYGYTF. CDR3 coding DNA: TGTGCCAGCACACCAGGGTATGGCTACACCTTC.

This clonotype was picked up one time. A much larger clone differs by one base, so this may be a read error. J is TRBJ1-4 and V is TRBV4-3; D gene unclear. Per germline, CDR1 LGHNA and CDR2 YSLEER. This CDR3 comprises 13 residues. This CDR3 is CASGQLGGEKLFF. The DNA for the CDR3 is TGCGCCAGCGGCCAATTGGGAGGGGAAAAACTGTTTTTT.

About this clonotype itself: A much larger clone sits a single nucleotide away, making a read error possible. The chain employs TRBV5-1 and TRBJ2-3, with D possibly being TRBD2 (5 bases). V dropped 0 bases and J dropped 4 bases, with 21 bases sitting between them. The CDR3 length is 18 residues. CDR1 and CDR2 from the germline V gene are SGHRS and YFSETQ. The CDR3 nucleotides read TGCGCCAGCAGCTTGGAAGGTAGTAGAGCGGCTAACGCAGATACGCAGTATTTT. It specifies CASSLEGSRAANADTQYF.

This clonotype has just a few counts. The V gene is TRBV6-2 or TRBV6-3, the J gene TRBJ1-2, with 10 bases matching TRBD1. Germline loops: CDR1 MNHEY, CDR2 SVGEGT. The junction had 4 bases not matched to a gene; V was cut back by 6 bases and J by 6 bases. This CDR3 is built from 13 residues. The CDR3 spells CASRPTGGDGYTF. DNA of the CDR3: TGTGCCAGCAGACCGACAGGGGGCGATGGCTACACCTTC.

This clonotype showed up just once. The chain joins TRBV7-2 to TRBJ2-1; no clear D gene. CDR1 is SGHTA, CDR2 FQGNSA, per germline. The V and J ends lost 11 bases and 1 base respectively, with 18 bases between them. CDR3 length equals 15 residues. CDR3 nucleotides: TGTGCCTGGAGTGTAGTCCACGGATCCTACAATGAGCAGTTCTTC. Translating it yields CAWSVVHGSYNEQFF.

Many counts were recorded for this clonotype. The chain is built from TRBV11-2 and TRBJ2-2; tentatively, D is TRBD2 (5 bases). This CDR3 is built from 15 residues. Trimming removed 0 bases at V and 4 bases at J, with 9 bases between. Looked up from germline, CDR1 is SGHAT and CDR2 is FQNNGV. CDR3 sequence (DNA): TGTGCCAGCAGCTTAGAGCCTAGCAGCACCGGGGAGCTGTTTTTT. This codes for CASSLEPSSTGELFF.

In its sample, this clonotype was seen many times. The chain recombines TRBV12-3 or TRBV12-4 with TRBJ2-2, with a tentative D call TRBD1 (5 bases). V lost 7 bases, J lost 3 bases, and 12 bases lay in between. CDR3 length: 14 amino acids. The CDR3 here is CASTVQVHTGELFF. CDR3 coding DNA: TGTGCCAGCACCGTACAGGTTCACACCGGGGAGCTGTTTTTT.